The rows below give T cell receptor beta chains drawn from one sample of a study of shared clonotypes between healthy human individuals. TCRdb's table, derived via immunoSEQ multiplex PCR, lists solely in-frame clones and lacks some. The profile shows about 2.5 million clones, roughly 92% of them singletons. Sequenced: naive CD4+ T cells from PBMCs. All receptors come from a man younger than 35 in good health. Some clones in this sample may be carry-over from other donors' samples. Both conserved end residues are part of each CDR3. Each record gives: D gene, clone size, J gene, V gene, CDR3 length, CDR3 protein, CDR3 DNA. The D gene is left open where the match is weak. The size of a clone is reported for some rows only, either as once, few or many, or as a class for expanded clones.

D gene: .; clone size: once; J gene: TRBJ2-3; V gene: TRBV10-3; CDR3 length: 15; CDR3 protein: CAISESGVKSDTQYF; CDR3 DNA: TGTGCCATCAGTGAGTCTGGAGTAAAGTCAGATACGCAGTATTTT
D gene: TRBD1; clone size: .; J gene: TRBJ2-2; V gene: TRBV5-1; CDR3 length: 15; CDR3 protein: CASSTARQGRGELFF; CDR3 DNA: TGCGCCAGCAGCACCGCTAGACAGGGTCGCGGGGAGCTGTTTTTT
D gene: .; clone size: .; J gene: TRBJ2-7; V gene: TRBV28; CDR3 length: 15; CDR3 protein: CASSGRDSLSYEQYF; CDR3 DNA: TGTGCCAGCAGTGGGAGGGACAGCCTTTCTTACGAGCAGTACTTC
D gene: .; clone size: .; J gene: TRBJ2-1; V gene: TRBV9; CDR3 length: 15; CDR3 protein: CASSPSGYSYNEQFF; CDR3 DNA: TGTGCCAGCAGCCCCAGTGGGTACTCCTACAATGAGCAGTTCTTC
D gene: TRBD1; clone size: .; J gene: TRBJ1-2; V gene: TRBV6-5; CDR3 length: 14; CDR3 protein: CASSYTGGRGGYTF; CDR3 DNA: TGTGCCAGCAGTTACACAGGGGGGAGAGGCGGCTACACCTTC
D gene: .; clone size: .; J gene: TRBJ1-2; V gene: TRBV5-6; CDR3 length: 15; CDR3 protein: CASSPPTTRGFGYTF; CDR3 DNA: TGTGCCAGCAGCCCCCCAACCACCAGGGGCTTTGGCTACACCTTC
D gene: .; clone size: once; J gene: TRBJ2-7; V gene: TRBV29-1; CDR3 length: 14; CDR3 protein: CSVGMGGILGEQYF; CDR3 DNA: TGCAGCGTTGGGATGGGGGGAATTTTGGGAGAGCAGTACTTC
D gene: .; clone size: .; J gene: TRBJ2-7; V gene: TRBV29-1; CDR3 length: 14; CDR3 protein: CSASSGTGNYEQYF; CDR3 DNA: TGCAGCGCCAGTAGTGGGACGGGAAACTACGAGCAGTACTTC
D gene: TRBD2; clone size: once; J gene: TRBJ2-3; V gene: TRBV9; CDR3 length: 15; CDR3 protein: CASTFTGGVTDTQYF; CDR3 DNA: TGTGCCAGCACTTTTACGGGAGGTGTCACAGATACGCAGTATTTT
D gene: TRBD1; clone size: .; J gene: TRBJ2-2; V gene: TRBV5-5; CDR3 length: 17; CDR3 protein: CASSGQGAVLNTGELFF; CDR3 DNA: TGTGCCAGCAGCGGACAGGGGGCGGTTTTGAACACCGGGGAGCTGTTTTTT
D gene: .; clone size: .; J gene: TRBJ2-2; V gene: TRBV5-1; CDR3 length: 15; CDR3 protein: CASTLQAPNTGELFF; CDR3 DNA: TGCGCCAGCACCTTACAGGCCCCCAACACCGGGGAGCTGTTTTTT
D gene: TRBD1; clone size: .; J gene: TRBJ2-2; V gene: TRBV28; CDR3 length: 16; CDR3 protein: CASSSPGQGTAGELFF; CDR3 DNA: TGTGCCAGCAGTTCACCGGGACAGGGAACCGCTGGGGAGCTGTTTTTT
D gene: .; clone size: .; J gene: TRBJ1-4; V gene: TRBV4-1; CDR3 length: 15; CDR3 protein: CASSSPGTLMRKLFF; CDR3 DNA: TGCGCCAGCAGCTCCCCCGGCACCTTAATGAGGAAACTGTTTTTT
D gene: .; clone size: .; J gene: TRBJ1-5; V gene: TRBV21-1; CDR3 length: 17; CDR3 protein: CASSPSRTPTGNQPQHF; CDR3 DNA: TGTGCCAGCAGTCCAAGTCGGACTCCAACCGGCAATCAGCCCCAGCATTTT
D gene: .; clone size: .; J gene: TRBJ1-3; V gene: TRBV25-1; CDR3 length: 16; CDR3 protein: CASSALEGKSGNTIYF; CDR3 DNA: TGTGCCAGCAGTGCCCTGGAGGGGAAATCTGGAAACACCATATATTTT
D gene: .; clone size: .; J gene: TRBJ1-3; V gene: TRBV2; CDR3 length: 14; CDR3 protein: CASSLQGSGNTIYF; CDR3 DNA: TGTGCCAGCAGTCTGCAGGGCTCTGGAAACACCATATATTTT
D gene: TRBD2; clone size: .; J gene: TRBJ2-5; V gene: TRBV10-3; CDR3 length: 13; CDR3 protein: CATRTSEKETQYF; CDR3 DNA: TGTGCCACACGGACTAGCGAAAAAGAGACCCAGTACTTC
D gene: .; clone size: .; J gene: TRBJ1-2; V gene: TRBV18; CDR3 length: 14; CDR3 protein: CASSDSRAPLGYTF; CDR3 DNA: TGTGCCAGCTCCGATAGCAGGGCCCCTCTTGGCTACACCTTC
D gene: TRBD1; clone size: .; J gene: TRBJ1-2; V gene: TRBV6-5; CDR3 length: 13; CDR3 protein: CASRMTGNYGYTF; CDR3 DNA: TGTGCCAGCAGGATGACAGGGAACTATGGCTACACCTTC
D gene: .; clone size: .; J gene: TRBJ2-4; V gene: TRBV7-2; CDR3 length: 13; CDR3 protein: CASSVQTKNIQYF; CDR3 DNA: TGTGCCAGCAGCGTTCAAACCAAAAACATTCAGTACTTC